Listed below are T cell receptor beta chains from one sample, sequenced in a study of blood T cell repertoires in COVID-19. Only in-frame clones appear in the TCRdb table, and some are missing; sequencing was by immunoSEQ multiplex PCR. Among 250,000 or so clones listed, 80% to 90% were seen once. Sequencing was carried out using PBMCs or T cells enriched from blood (not recorded which). The receptors come from a man aged 40-49 years who had recovered from COVID-19. The CDR3 runs from the conserved cysteine through the conserved F or W. Fields, in order: J gene, V gene, clone size, D gene, CDR3 protein, CDR3 DNA. The D gene is left open where the match is weak. Where a row states a size, it is once, few, many or the class of an expanded clone; other rows omit it.

j_call: TRBJ1-4; v_call: TRBV5-1; clone_size: NA; d_call: TRBD1; cdr3_aa: CASSLVGTANEKLFF; cdr3_nt: TGCGCCAGCAGCTTGGTAGGGACAGCTAATGAAAAACTGTTTTTT
j_call: TRBJ1-5; v_call: TRBV27; clone_size: NA; d_call: NA; cdr3_aa: CASGIWGDQPQHF; cdr3_nt: TGTGCCAGCGGAATCTGGGGCGATCAGCCCCAGCATTTT
j_call: TRBJ2-1; v_call: TRBV2; clone_size: NA; d_call: TRBD2; cdr3_aa: CASSAPGLAGVDNEQFF; cdr3_nt: TGTGCCAGCAGTGCTCCCGGACTAGCGGGGGTTGACAATGAGCAGTTCTTC
j_call: TRBJ1-1; v_call: TRBV6-1; clone_size: NA; d_call: NA; cdr3_aa: CASSESLGQGIFAFF; cdr3_nt: TGTGCCAGCAGTGAATCGTTGGGGCAGGGAATTTTTGCTTTCTTT
j_call: TRBJ2-7; v_call: TRBV20-1; clone_size: NA; d_call: NA; cdr3_aa: CSASGGKSYEQYF; cdr3_nt: TGCAGTGCTAGTGGAGGGAAATCCTACGAGCAGTACTTC
j_call: TRBJ1-2; v_call: TRBV5-1; clone_size: NA; d_call: TRBD1; cdr3_aa: CASSFTGDTNYGYTF; cdr3_nt: TGCGCCAGCAGCTTTACAGGGGACACGAACTATGGCTACACCTTC
j_call: TRBJ1-6; v_call: TRBV5-1; clone_size: NA; d_call: NA; cdr3_aa: CASSLVGRDNSPLHF; cdr3_nt: TGCGCCAGCAGCTTGGTGGGCAGAGATAATTCACCCCTCCACTTT
j_call: TRBJ2-7; v_call: TRBV12-3/TRBV12-4; clone_size: NA; d_call: NA; cdr3_aa: CASSLWSSYEQYF; cdr3_nt: TGTGCCAGCAGTTTATGGAGCTCCTACGAGCAGTACTTC
j_call: TRBJ2-7; v_call: TRBV5-1; clone_size: NA; d_call: NA; cdr3_aa: CASSLAGIGSYEQYF; cdr3_nt: TGCGCCAGCAGCTTGGCCGGGATCGGCTCCTACGAGCAGTACTTC
j_call: TRBJ1-1; v_call: TRBV28; clone_size: NA; d_call: NA; cdr3_aa: CASGFEGDRGNTEAFF; cdr3_nt: TGTGCCAGCGGATTCGAGGGGGACCGCGGGAACACTGAAGCTTTCTTT
j_call: TRBJ2-1; v_call: TRBV19; clone_size: NA; d_call: NA; cdr3_aa: CASSNYNEQFF; cdr3_nt: TGTGCCAGTAGCAACTACAATGAGCAGTTCTTC
j_call: TRBJ2-2; v_call: TRBV27; clone_size: NA; d_call: NA; cdr3_aa: CASSSYRGGTGELFF; cdr3_nt: TGTGCCAGCAGTTCCTACAGGGGGGGGACCGGGGAGCTGTTTTTT
j_call: TRBJ2-5; v_call: TRBV7-6; clone_size: NA; d_call: NA; cdr3_aa: CASSFTGRQETQYF; cdr3_nt: TGTGCCAGCAGCTTCACAGGACGGCAAGAGACCCAGTACTTC
j_call: TRBJ1-2; v_call: TRBV28; clone_size: NA; d_call: NA; cdr3_aa: CASSSGQWTVTIEGYTF; cdr3_nt: TGTGCCAGCAGTTCCGGACAGTGGACCGTCACTATTGAGGGCTACACCTTC
j_call: TRBJ1-2; v_call: TRBV6-5; clone_size: NA; d_call: NA; cdr3_aa: CAGGRSYGYTF; cdr3_nt: TGTGCCGGAGGACGGAGCTATGGCTACACCTTC
j_call: TRBJ1-6; v_call: TRBV2; clone_size: NA; d_call: TRBD1; cdr3_aa: CASNHRGFDSPLHF; cdr3_nt: TGTGCCAGCAACCACAGGGGTTTCGATTCACCCCTCCACTTT
j_call: TRBJ1-2; v_call: TRBV2; clone_size: NA; d_call: TRBD1; cdr3_aa: CAKESGTGLIYGYTF; cdr3_nt: TGTGCCAAGGAAAGCGGGACAGGTCTAATCTATGGCTACACCTTC
j_call: TRBJ1-1; v_call: TRBV12-3/TRBV12-4; clone_size: NA; d_call: NA; cdr3_aa: CASSFVNTEAFF; cdr3_nt: TGTGCCAGCAGTTTCGTTAATACTGAAGCTTTCTTT
j_call: TRBJ2-2; v_call: TRBV7-2; clone_size: NA; d_call: NA; cdr3_aa: CASSLVSRYTGELFF; cdr3_nt: TGTGCCAGCAGCTTAGTATCCAGATACACCGGGGAGCTGTTTTTT
j_call: TRBJ2-7; v_call: TRBV9; clone_size: once; d_call: TRBD2; cdr3_aa: CASSGLAGGVSTYEQYF; cdr3_nt: TGTGCCAGCAGCGGACTAGCGGGAGGGGTCTCTACCTACGAGCAGTACTTC
j_call: TRBJ2-1; v_call: TRBV4-1; clone_size: NA; d_call: TRBD2; cdr3_aa: CASSQELGGGYNEQFF; cdr3_nt: TGCGCCAGCAGCCAAGAACTCGGGGGGGGCTACAATGAGCAGTTCTTC
j_call: TRBJ1-4; v_call: TRBV24-1; clone_size: NA; d_call: TRBD1; cdr3_aa: CATSDSAGTGFEKLFF; cdr3_nt: TGTGCCACCAGTGATTCAGCCGGGACAGGGTTTGAAAAACTGTTTTTT
j_call: TRBJ1-4; v_call: TRBV25-1; clone_size: NA; d_call: NA; cdr3_aa: CASSEGGVANEKLFF; cdr3_nt: TGTGCCAGCAGTGAAGGCGGTGTAGCTAATGAAAAACTGTTTTTT
j_call: TRBJ1-1; v_call: TRBV7-9; clone_size: NA; d_call: TRBD1; cdr3_aa: CASSVGGPNTEAFF; cdr3_nt: TGTGCCAGCAGCGTAGGGGGCCCCAACACTGAAGCTTTCTTT
j_call: TRBJ1-6; v_call: TRBV2; clone_size: NA; d_call: NA; cdr3_aa: CASSEARPNYNSPLHF; cdr3_nt: TGTGCCAGCAGTGAAGCGCGTCCGAATTATAATTCACCCCTCCACTTT
j_call: TRBJ1-1; v_call: TRBV28; clone_size: NA; d_call: TRBD1; cdr3_aa: CASIRQGGNTEAFF; cdr3_nt: TGTGCCAGCATCCGCCAGGGGGGGAACACTGAAGCTTTCTTT
j_call: TRBJ2-7; v_call: TRBV5-8; clone_size: NA; d_call: TRBD1; cdr3_aa: CASSLVRGRREQYF; cdr3_nt: TGTGCCAGCAGCTTGGTCAGGGGGCGCAGGGAGCAGTACTTC
j_call: TRBJ2-1; v_call: TRBV6-2/TRBV6-3; clone_size: hyperexpanded; d_call: TRBD2; cdr3_aa: CASSYSAGEQEQFF; cdr3_nt: TGTGCCAGCAGTTACTCGGCGGGAGAGCAGGAGCAGTTCTTC
j_call: TRBJ1-5; v_call: TRBV7-9; clone_size: few; d_call: TRBD1; cdr3_aa: CASSQGGTGHSNQPQHF; cdr3_nt: TGTGCCAGCAGCCAAGGGGGGACAGGGCATAGCAATCAGCCCCAGCATTTT
j_call: TRBJ1-1; v_call: TRBV19; clone_size: NA; d_call: NA; cdr3_aa: CASYPGTLAEAFF; cdr3_nt: TGTGCCAGTTACCCAGGGACATTGGCTGAAGCTTTCTTT
j_call: TRBJ2-1; v_call: TRBV2; clone_size: NA; d_call: NA; cdr3_aa: CASSVSGLNEQFF; cdr3_nt: TGTGCCAGCAGTGTTAGCGGTCTAAATGAGCAGTTCTTC
j_call: TRBJ2-7; v_call: TRBV25-1; clone_size: NA; d_call: TRBD1; cdr3_aa: CASRGRTGTYEQYF; cdr3_nt: TGTGCCAGCAGAGGGCGGACAGGAACCTACGAGCAGTACTTC
j_call: TRBJ1-4; v_call: TRBV6-5; clone_size: NA; d_call: NA; cdr3_aa: CASSTDPRGEKLFF; cdr3_nt: TGTGCCAGCAGTACGGACCCCCGGGGAGAAAAACTGTTTTTT
j_call: TRBJ1-2; v_call: TRBV2; clone_size: NA; d_call: NA; cdr3_aa: CASSEAVLNYGYTF; cdr3_nt: TGTGCCAGCAGTGAAGCTGTATTGAACTATGGCTACACCTTC
j_call: TRBJ2-7; v_call: TRBV6-5; clone_size: NA; d_call: TRBD1; cdr3_aa: CASSFRQGVSEQYF; cdr3_nt: TGTGCCAGCAGTTTCCGACAGGGAGTAAGCGAGCAGTACTTC
j_call: TRBJ1-2; v_call: TRBV3-1/TRBV3-2; clone_size: NA; d_call: TRBD1; cdr3_aa: CASSLRQQGVVGYTF; cdr3_nt: TGTGCCAGCAGCCTTAGGCAACAGGGGGTCGTTGGCTACACCTTC
j_call: TRBJ1-5; v_call: TRBV18; clone_size: NA; d_call: TRBD1; cdr3_aa: CASSLGTGGNQPQHF; cdr3_nt: TGTGCCAGCTCACTAGGGACAGGGGGGAATCAGCCCCAGCATTTT
j_call: TRBJ2-1; v_call: TRBV7-2; clone_size: NA; d_call: TRBD1; cdr3_aa: CASSLRQGSYNEQFF; cdr3_nt: TGTGCCAGCAGCCTCCGACAGGGGTCCTACAATGAGCAGTTCTTC
j_call: TRBJ2-1; v_call: TRBV18; clone_size: NA; d_call: NA; cdr3_aa: CASSDRSESIDEQFF; cdr3_nt: TGTGCCAGCTCGGATAGGAGTGAGTCGATTGATGAGCAGTTCTTC
j_call: TRBJ2-2; v_call: TRBV4-3; clone_size: NA; d_call: NA; cdr3_aa: CASSQETARASGELFF; cdr3_nt: TGCGCCAGCAGCCAAGAGACCGCGCGGGCCAGCGGGGAGCTGTTTTTT
j_call: TRBJ1-1; v_call: TRBV19; clone_size: NA; d_call: NA; cdr3_aa: CASSTGWNTEAFF; cdr3_nt: TGTGCCAGTAGTACGGGGTGGAACACTGAAGCTTTCTTT
j_call: TRBJ1-2; v_call: TRBV6-2/TRBV6-3; clone_size: NA; d_call: NA; cdr3_aa: CASSYWEQGDGYTF; cdr3_nt: TGTGCCAGCAGTTATTGGGAACAGGGTGATGGCTACACCTTC
j_call: TRBJ2-1; v_call: TRBV3-1/TRBV3-2; clone_size: NA; d_call: NA; cdr3_aa: CASSQVYGSNDNEQFF; cdr3_nt: TGTGCCAGCAGCCAAGTTTATGGGAGTAACGACAATGAGCAGTTCTTC
j_call: TRBJ2-2; v_call: TRBV9; clone_size: NA; d_call: NA; cdr3_aa: CASSVGSGRQSGELFF; cdr3_nt: TGTGCCAGCAGCGTAGGATCAGGGCGACAGTCCGGGGAGCTGTTTTTT
j_call: TRBJ2-3; v_call: TRBV7-3; clone_size: NA; d_call: TRBD2; cdr3_aa: CASSLAGGPSDTQYF; cdr3_nt: TGTGCCAGCAGCTTGGCGGGGGGGCCCTCAGATACGCAGTATTTT
j_call: TRBJ2-2; v_call: TRBV19; clone_size: NA; d_call: TRBD1; cdr3_aa: CASRITGGTNTGELFF; cdr3_nt: TGTGCCAGTAGGATCACAGGGGGAACGAACACCGGGGAGCTGTTTTTT
j_call: TRBJ2-5; v_call: TRBV7-8; clone_size: NA; d_call: NA; cdr3_aa: CASSHQFRETQYF; cdr3_nt: TGTGCCAGCAGCCACCAATTCAGAGAGACCCAGTACTTC
j_call: TRBJ1-1; v_call: TRBV4-1; clone_size: NA; d_call: NA; cdr3_aa: CASSQDHLGGRSNTEAFF; cdr3_nt: TGCGCCAGCAGCCAAGATCATTTAGGCGGCAGAAGTAACACTGAAGCTTTCTTT
j_call: TRBJ2-7; v_call: TRBV6-5; clone_size: NA; d_call: TRBD2; cdr3_aa: CASSQPPGLVDEQYF; cdr3_nt: TGTGCCAGCAGTCAGCCCCCGGGACTAGTCGACGAGCAGTACTTC
j_call: TRBJ2-1; v_call: TRBV3-1/TRBV3-2; clone_size: NA; d_call: NA; cdr3_aa: CASSEYRVVGSYNEQFF; cdr3_nt: TGTGCCAGCAGCGAGTACAGGGTCGTGGGCTCCTACAATGAGCAGTTCTTC
j_call: TRBJ2-5; v_call: TRBV9; clone_size: once; d_call: TRBD1; cdr3_aa: CASSVEGVVVGQQETQYF; cdr3_nt: TGTGCCAGCAGCGTAGAGGGGGTGGTTGTGGGACAGCAAGAGACCCAGTACTTC
j_call: TRBJ2-7; v_call: TRBV3-1/TRBV3-2; clone_size: NA; d_call: NA; cdr3_aa: CASSQQGQVSYEQYF; cdr3_nt: TGTGCCAGCAGCCAGCAGGGGCAGGTATCCTACGAGCAGTACTTC
j_call: TRBJ2-7; v_call: TRBV19; clone_size: NA; d_call: TRBD1; cdr3_aa: CASTDGGTGETYEQYF; cdr3_nt: TGTGCCAGTACCGATGGGGGGACAGGGGAAACCTACGAGCAGTACTTC
j_call: TRBJ2-1; v_call: TRBV5-4; clone_size: NA; d_call: TRBD2; cdr3_aa: CASSLEAGGQSEQFF; cdr3_nt: TGTGCCAGCAGCTTGGAAGCGGGAGGACAAAGTGAGCAGTTCTTC
j_call: TRBJ1-2; v_call: TRBV7-3; clone_size: NA; d_call: NA; cdr3_aa: CASSSGPSSNGYTF; cdr3_nt: TGTGCCAGCAGCTCAGGTCCCTCCTCGAATGGCTACACCTTC
j_call: TRBJ2-2; v_call: TRBV7-8; clone_size: NA; d_call: TRBD2; cdr3_aa: CASSLLGRASTGELFF; cdr3_nt: TGTGCCAGCAGCTTACTCGGGAGGGCAAGCACCGGGGAGCTGTTTTTT
j_call: TRBJ2-7; v_call: TRBV19; clone_size: NA; d_call: NA; cdr3_aa: CASSIKQGVSYEQYF; cdr3_nt: TGTGCCAGTAGTATAAAACAGGGCGTCTCCTACGAGCAGTACTTC
j_call: TRBJ2-3; v_call: TRBV10-2; clone_size: NA; d_call: TRBD1; cdr3_aa: CASSESGQGADTQYF; cdr3_nt: TGCGCCAGCAGTGAGTCGGGACAGGGAGCAGATACGCAGTATTTT
j_call: TRBJ1-5; v_call: TRBV28; clone_size: NA; d_call: NA; cdr3_aa: CASSLTDSSNQPQHF; cdr3_nt: TGTGCCAGCAGTTTGACAGACTCTAGCAATCAGCCCCAGCATTTT
j_call: TRBJ1-2; v_call: TRBV6-5; clone_size: NA; d_call: TRBD1; cdr3_aa: CASSGDSPYGYTF; cdr3_nt: TGTGCCAGCAGCGGGGACAGCCCCTATGGCTACACCTTC